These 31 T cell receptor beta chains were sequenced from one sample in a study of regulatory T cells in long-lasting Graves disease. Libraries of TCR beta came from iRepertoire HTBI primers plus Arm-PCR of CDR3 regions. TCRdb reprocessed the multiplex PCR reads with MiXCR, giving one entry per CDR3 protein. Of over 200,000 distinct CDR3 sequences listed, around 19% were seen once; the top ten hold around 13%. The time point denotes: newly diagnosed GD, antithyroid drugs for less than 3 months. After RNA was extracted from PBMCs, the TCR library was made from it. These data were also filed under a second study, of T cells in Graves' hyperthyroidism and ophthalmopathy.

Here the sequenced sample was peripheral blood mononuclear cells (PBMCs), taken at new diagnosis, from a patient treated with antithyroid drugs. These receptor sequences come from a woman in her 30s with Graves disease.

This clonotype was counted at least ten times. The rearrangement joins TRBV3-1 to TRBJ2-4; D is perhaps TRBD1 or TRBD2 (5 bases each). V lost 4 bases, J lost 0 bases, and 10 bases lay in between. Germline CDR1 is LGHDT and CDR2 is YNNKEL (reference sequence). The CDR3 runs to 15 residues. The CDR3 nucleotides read TGTGCCAGCAGCCTCCGGGACCGAGCCAAAAACATTCAGTACTTC. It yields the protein CASSLRDRAKNIQYF.

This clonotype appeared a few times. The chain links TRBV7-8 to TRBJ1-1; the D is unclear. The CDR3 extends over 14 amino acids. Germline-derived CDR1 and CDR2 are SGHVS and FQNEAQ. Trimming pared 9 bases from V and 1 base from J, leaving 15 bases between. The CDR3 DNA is TGTGCCAGTACCCCGCCCAGGAGGAACACTGAAGCTTTCTTT. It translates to CASTPPRRNTEAFF.

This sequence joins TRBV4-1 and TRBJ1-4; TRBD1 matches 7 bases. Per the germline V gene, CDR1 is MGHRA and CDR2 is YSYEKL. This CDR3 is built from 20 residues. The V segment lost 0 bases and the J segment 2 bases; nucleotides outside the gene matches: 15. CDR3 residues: CASSQDPIRQGGSTNEKLFF. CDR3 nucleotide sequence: TGCGCCAGCAGCCAAGACCCCATCCGACAGGGAGGGTCGACTAATGAAAAACTGTTTTTT.

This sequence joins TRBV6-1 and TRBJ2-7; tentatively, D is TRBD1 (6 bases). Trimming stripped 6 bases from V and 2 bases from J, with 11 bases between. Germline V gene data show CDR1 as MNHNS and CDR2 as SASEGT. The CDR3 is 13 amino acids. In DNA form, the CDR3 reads TGTGCCAGCAGCCGGGACATGACCTACGAGCAGTACTTC. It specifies CASSRDMTYEQYF.

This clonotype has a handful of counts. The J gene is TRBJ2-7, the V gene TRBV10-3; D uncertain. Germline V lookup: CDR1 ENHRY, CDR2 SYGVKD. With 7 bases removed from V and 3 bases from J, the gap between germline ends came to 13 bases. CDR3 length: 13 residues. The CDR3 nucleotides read TGTGCCATCATGCAAGGGCCTGGCTACGAGCAGTACTTC. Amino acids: CAIMQGPGYEQYF.

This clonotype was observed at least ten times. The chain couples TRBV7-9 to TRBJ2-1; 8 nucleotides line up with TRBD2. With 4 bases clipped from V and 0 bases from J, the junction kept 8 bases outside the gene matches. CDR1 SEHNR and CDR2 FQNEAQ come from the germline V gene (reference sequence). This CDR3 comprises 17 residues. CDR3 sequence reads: CASSSFLAGGSYNEQFF. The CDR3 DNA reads TGTGCCAGCAGCTCCTTTCTTGCGGGGGGCTCCTACAATGAGCAGTTCTTC. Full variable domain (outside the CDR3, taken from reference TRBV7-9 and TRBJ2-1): DTGVSQNPRHKITKRGQNVTFRCDPISEHNRLYWYRQTLGQGPEFLTYFQNEAQLEKSRLLSDRFSAERPKGSFSTLEIQRTEQGDSAMYLCASSSFLAGGSYNEQFFGPGTRLTVL.

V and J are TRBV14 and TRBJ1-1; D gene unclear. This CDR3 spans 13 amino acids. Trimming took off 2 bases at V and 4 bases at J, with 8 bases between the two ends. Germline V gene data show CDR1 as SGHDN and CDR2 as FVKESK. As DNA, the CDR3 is TGTGCCAGCAGCCAATCCCGTCTCACTGAAGCTTTCTTT. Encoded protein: CASSQSRLTEAFF.

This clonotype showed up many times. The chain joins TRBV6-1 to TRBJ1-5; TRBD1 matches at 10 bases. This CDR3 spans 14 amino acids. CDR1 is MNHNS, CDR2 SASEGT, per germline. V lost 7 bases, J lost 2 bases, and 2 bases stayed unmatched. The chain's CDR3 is CASKGTGGNQPQHF. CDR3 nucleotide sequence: TGTGCCAGCAAAGGGACAGGGGGCAATCAGCCCCAGCATTTT.

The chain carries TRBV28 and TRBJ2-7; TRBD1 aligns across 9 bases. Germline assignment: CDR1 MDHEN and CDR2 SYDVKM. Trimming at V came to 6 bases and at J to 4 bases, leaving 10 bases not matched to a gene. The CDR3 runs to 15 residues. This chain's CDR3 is CASSLDRGNQYEQYF. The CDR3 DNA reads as TGTGCCAGCAGCCTGGACAGGGGTAATCAGTACGAGCAGTACTTC.

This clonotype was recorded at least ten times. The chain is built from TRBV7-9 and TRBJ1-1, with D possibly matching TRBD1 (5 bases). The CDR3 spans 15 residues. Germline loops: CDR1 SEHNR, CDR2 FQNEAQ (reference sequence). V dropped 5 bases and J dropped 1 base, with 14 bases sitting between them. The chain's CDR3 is CASSRDLGPNTEAFF. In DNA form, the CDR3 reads TGTGCCAGCAGCCGGGACTTGGGGCCGAACACTGAAGCTTTCTTT.

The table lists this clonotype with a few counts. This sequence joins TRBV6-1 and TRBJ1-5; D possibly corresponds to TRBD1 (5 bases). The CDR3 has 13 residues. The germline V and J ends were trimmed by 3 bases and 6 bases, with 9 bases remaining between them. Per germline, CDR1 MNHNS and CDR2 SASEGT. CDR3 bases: TGTGCCAGCAGTGACAGGGAAGCTCAGCCCCAGCATTTT. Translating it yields CASSDREAQPQHF.

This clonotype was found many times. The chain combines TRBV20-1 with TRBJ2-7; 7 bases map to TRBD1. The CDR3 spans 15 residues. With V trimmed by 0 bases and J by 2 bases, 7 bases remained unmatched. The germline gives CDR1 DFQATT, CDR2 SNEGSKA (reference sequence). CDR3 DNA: TGCAGTGCTAGAGAGGGGACAGCCCTACCCTACGAGCAGTACTTC. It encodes CSAREGTALPYEQYF.

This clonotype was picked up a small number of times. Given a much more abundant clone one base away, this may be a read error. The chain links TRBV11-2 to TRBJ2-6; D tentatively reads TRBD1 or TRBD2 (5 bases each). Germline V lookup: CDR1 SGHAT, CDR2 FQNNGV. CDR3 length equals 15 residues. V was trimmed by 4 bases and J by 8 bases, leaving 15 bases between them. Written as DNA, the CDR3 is TGTGCCAGCAGCTCCCGGGACCGCAAATCCAACGTCCTGACTTTC. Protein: CASSSRDRKSNVLTF. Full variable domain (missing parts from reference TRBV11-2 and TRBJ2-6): EAGVAQSPRYKIIEKRQSVAFWCNPISGHATLYWYQQILGQGPKLLIQFQNNGVVDDSQLPKDRFSAERLKGVDSTLKIQPAKLEDSAVYLCASSSRDRKSNVLTFGAGSRLTVL.

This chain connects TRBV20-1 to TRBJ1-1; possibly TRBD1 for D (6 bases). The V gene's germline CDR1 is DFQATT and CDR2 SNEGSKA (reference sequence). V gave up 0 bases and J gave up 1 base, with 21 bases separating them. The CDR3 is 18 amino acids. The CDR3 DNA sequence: TGCAGTGCTAGAGATCTACGGGGGCCTAACAGGGAGAACACTGAAGCTTTCTTT. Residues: CSARDLRGPNRENTEAFF.

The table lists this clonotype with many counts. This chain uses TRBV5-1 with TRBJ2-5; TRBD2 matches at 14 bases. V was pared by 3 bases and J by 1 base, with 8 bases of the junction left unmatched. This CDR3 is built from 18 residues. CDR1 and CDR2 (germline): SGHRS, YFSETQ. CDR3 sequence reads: CASSSGGLAGVIQETQYF. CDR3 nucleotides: TGCGCCAGCAGCTCGGGGGGACTAGCGGGGGTTATCCAAGAGACCCAGTACTTC.

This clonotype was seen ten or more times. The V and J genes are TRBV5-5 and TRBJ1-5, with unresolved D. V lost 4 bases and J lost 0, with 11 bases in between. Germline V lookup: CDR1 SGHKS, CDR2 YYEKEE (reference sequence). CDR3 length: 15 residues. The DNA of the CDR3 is TGTGCCAGCAGCCCGTATCGGGGTAGCAATCAGCCCCAGCATTTT. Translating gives CASSPYRGSNQPQHF.

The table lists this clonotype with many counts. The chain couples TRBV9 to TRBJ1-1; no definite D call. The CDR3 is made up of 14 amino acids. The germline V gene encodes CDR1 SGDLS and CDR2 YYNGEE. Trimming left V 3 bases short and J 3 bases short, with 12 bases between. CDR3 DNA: TGTGCCAGCAGCGACTTTGGGTTTGACACTGAAGCTTTCTTT. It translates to CASSDFGFDTEAFF.

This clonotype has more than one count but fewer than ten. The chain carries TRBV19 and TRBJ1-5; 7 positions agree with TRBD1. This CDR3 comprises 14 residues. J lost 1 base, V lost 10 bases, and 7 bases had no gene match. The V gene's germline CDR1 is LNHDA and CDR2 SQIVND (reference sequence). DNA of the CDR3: TGTGCCACCAGACAGGGTTTCAGCAATCAGCCCCAGCATTTT. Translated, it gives CATRQGFSNQPQHF.

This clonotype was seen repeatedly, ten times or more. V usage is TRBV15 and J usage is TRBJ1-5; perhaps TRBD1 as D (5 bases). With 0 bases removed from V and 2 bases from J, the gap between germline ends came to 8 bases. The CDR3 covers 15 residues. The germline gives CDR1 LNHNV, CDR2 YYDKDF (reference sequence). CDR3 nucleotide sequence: TGTGCCACCAGCAGAGACGAACAGGGCAATCAGCCCCAGCATTTT. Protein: CATSRDEQGNQPQHF.

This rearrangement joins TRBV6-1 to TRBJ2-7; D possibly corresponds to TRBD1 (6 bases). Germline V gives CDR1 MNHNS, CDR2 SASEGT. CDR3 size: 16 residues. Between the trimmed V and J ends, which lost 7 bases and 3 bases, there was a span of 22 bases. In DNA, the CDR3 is TGTGCCAGCAAGGGGGTCGTTGGGTTGGGGGACTACGAGCAGTACTTC. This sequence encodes CASKGVVGLGDYEQYF.

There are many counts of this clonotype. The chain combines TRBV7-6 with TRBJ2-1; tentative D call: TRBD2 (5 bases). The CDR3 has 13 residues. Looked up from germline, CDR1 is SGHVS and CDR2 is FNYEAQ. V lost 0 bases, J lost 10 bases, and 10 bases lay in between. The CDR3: CASSLARGREQFF. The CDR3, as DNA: TGTGCCAGCAGCTTAGCGCGCGGGCGGGAGCAGTTCTTC.

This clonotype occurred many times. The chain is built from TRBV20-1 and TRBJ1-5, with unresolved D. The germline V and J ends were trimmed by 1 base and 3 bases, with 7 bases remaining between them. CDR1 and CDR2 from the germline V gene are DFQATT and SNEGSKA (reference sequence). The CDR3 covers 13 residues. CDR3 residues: CSARGPNNQPQHF. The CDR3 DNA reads TGCAGTGCTAGAGGACCGAACAATCAGCCCCAGCATTTT.

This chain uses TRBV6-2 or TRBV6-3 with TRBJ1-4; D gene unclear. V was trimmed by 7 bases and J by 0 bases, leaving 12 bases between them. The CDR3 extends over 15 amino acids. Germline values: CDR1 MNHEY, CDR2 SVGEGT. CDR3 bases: TGTGCCAGCAAATTCATACATACAACTAATGAAAAACTGTTTTTT. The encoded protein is CASKFIHTTNEKLFF.

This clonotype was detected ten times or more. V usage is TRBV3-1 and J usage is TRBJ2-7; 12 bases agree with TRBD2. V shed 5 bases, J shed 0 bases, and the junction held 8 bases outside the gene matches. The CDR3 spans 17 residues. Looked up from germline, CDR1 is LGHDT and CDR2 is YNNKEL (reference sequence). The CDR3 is CASSSGLAGSFSYEQYF. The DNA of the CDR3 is TGTGCCAGCAGCTCAGGACTAGCGGGGAGCTTCTCCTACGAGCAGTACTTC.

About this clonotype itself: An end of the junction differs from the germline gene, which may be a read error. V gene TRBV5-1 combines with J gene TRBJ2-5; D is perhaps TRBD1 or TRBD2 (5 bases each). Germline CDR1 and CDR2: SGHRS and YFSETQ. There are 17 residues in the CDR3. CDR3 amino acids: CASSSIQGTSLLETQYF. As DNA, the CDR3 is TGTGCCAGCAGCTCGATACAAGGGACGTCGCTACTGGAGACCCAGTACTTC.

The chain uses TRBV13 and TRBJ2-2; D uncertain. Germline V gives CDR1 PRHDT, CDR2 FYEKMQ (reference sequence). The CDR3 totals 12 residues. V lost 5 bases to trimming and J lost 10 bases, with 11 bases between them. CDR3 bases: TGTGCCAGCAGCCGAGGAACCCAGGAGCTGTTTTTT. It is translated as CASSRGTQELFF.

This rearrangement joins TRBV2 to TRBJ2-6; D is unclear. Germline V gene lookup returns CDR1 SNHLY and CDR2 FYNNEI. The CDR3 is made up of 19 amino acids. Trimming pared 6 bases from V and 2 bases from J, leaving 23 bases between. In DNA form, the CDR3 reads TGTGCCAGCAGCGGATCCGACGAAAGGACCTTCCCTGGGGCCAACGTCCTGACTTTC. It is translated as CASSGSDERTFPGANVLTF.

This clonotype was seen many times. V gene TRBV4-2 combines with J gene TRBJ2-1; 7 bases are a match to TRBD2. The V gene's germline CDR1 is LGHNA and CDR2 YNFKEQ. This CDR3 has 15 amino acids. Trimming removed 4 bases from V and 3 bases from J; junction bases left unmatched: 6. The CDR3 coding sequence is TGTGCCAGCAGCCCGGGGGGATTATACTACAATGAGCAGTTCTTC. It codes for CASSPGGLYYNEQFF.

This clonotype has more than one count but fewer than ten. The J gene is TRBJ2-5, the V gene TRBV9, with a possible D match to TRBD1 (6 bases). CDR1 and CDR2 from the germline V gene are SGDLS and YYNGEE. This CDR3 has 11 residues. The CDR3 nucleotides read TGTGACAGGGTGGAATATGAGACCCAGTACTTC. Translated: CDRVEYETQYF.

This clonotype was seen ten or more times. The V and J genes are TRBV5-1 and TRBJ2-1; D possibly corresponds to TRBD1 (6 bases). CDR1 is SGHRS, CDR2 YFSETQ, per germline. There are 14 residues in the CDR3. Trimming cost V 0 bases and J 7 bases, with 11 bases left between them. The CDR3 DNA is TGCGCCAGCAGCTTGGGGCAGGGGTTAAATGAGCAGTTCTTC. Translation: CASSLGQGLNEQFF.

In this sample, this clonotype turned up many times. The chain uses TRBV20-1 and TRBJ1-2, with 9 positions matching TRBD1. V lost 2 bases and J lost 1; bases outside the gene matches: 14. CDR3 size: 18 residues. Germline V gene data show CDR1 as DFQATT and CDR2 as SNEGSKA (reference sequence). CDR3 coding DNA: TGCAGTGCTAGAACCGTTCCGGGACAGGGACCCTTTAACTATGGCTACACCTTC. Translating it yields CSARTVPGQGPFNYGYTF.